Listed here are 2 T cell receptor beta chains from one sample, sequenced in a study of glioma-infiltrating T cells (dated by TCRdb to 2015 to 2016). TCRdb shows the sequencer as Illumina MiSeq. The iRepertoire nested amplicon-rescue multiplex PCR (arm-PCR) platform was used to amplify TCR alpha and beta CDR3 regions from RNA. TCRdb redid the processing of the public reads, applying fastp at Q25 and MiXCR, and retained in-frame beta chains. Each entry merges the rows of one CDR3 protein and shows their most common DNA and genes. Here the sample has about 140,000 distinct CDR3 sequences; about two fifths occur a single time. About a fifth of the sample is in the top ten clones. The sample taken for sequencing was glioma tissue, nonneoplastic brain tissue, or PBMCs (not recorded which). These receptor sequences come from a human donor with low-grade glioma or glioblastoma, undergoing nonglioma brain surgery, or in good health (not recorded which).

The V gene is TRBV28, the J gene TRBJ2-7, with 8 positions matching TRBD2. V trimming: 7 bases; J trimming: 2 bases; junction bases outside the gene matches: 4. The CDR3 runs 13 residues. The germline V gene encodes CDR1 MDHEN and CDR2 SYDVKM. The DNA of the CDR3 is TGTGCCAGCACCCTCGGGGGGGCCTACGAGCAGTACTTC. As protein: CASTLGGAYEQYF.

The chain combines TRBV20-1 with TRBJ1-6, with 7 positions matching TRBD1. The J segment lost 7 bases and the V segment lost 0 bases, leaving 9 bases of the junction unmatched. Germline CDR1 is DFQATT and CDR2 is SNEGSKA (reference sequence). This CDR3 contains 16 residues. CDR3 amino acids: CSARESFRDSNSPLHF. The CDR3 nucleotides read TGCAGTGCTAGAGAGAGTTTCCGGGACAGCAATTCACCCCTCCACTTT.